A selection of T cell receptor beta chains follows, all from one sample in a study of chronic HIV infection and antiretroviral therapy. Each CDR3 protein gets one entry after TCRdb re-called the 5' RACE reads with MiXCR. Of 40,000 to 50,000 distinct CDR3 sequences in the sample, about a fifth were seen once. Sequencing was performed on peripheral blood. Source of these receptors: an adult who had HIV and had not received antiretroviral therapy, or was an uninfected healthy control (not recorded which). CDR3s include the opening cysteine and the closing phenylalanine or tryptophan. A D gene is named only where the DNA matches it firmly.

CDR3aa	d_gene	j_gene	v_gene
CSVGTDNGYTF	.	TRBJ1-2	TRBV29-1
CASSLAIAGGPFNEQFF	TRBD2	TRBJ2-1	TRBV7-2
CASCHRGRRNEQFF	.	TRBJ2-1	TRBV28
CASSELAGVGDTQYF	TRBD2	TRBJ2-3	TRBV10-2
CASSSRPTNEKLFF	.	TRBJ1-4	TRBV5-6
CSAPPRVTDTQYF	.	TRBJ2-3	TRBV20-1
CASSDRLSYGYTF	.	TRBJ1-2	TRBV25-1
CGVFRARPEEYF	.	TRBJ2-7	TRBV4-2
CSVPPEQYF	.	TRBJ2-7	TRBV29-1
CASSLRPGETQYF	.	TRBJ2-5	TRBV27
CASSFRGQGTEAFF	.	TRBJ1-1	TRBV5-1
CSARAPLGETQYF	.	TRBJ2-5	TRBV20-1
CASSLFGGSGANVLTF	.	TRBJ2-6	TRBV7-9
CASSHNVNTGELFF	.	TRBJ2-2	TRBV3-1
CASSLALTGANVLTF	.	TRBJ2-6	TRBV3-1
CASSPPVVAGNTIYF	.	TRBJ1-3	TRBV28
CASSDGGSLGNQPQHF	.	TRBJ1-5	TRBV7-9
CASSLGQGSTYEQYF	.	TRBJ2-7	TRBV28
CSVDVGIIEAGELFF	.	TRBJ2-2	TRBV29-1
CASSRWQDTDTQYF	.	TRBJ2-3	TRBV7-8
CASSLDGTSNQPQHF	.	TRBJ1-5	TRBV7-9